This T cell receptor (beta chain) was profiled in a study of blood T cell repertoires in COVID-19. Across the whole study: COVID-19 samples, acute and convalescent, were from the United States, Italy and Spain. In each case, the material was cDNA or gDNA derived from T cells, B-cell-depleted T cells, or PBMCs.

Recruited during active infection, patients (from Seattle) were subsequently followed longitudinally. Germline V gives CDR1 LNHDA, CDR2 SQIVND (reference sequence). Trimming removed 3 bases from V and 0 bases from J, with 15 bases in between. The CDR3 runs 16 residues. In the original workflow: Amplified reference gene primers provided the basis for estimating nucleated cell counts. Profiled with immunoSEQ multiplex PCR; TCRdb holds only in-frame clones, not every one. The V and J calls and clone size were taken over from that table, and D and trimming were inferred from the DNA. Of 150,000 to 200,000 clones detected, 90% to 95% appear once; the ten largest clones hold 1.5% to 2.5%.

Sequenced material: peripheral blood. This TCR was recovered from a woman aged 60-75 years with COVID-19, enrolled during active disease. This chain connects TRBV19 to TRBJ2-7; tentative D call: TRBD1 (6 bases). DNA for the CDR3: TGTGCCAGTAGTATGGCAGGGGCGCTAAGCTCCTACGAGCAGTACTTC. This gives the protein CASSMAGALSSYEQYF.